A single sample is the source of the 32 T cell receptor beta chains below, sequenced in a study of OX40 agonist ivuxolimab in advanced cancers. TCRdb's table, derived via immunoSEQ multiplex PCR, lists solely in-frame clones and lacks some. The profile shows about 85,000 clones, around 86% of them singletons. The sequencing used CD4+ or CD8+ T cells sorted from blood, collected in a trial of the OX40 agonist ivuxolimab. Source of these receptors: an adult with an advanced solid tumor such as melanoma, head and neck, liver or kidney cancer.

This clone was counted a single time. This rearrangement joins TRBV10-3 to TRBJ1-5; TRBD1 aligns across 7 bases. With V trimmed by 5 bases and J by 0 bases, 4 bases remained unmatched. CDR3 size: 15 residues. Germline assignment: CDR1 ENHRY and CDR2 SYGVKD. CDR3 coding DNA: TGTGCCATCAGTTACGACAGGGATAGCAATCAGCCCCAGCATTTT. It encodes CAISYDRDSNQPQHF.

In this sample, this clone turned up once. This rearrangement joins TRBV7-2 to TRBJ1-2, with TRBD1 matching 7 bases. The germline CDR1 and CDR2 sequences are SGHTA and FQGNSA. The CDR3 runs 12 residues. V lost 4 bases to trimming and J lost 7 bases; unmatched junction nucleotides: 3. CDR3 nucleotides: TGTGCCAGCAGCTCGGACAGGACTGGCTACACCTTC. Translated, it gives CASSSDRTGYTF.

CDR3 coding DNA: TGTGCCAGCCGGACGGCAGGGAAATACTATGGCTACACCTTC. Translated, it gives CASRTAGKYYGYTF. V usage is TRBV28 and J usage is TRBJ1-2; perhaps TRBD1 as D (5 bases). Germline V gives CDR1 MDHEN, CDR2 SYDVKM. This CDR3 contains 14 residues. V was trimmed by 8 bases and J by 3 bases, leaving 16 bases between them.

The chain has TRBV28 and TRBJ2-7, with TRBD1 matching over 9 bases. The trim removed 8 bases at V and 3 bases at J, leaving 14 bases unmatched. Germline-derived CDR1 and CDR2 are MDHEN and SYDVKM. The CDR3 extends over 16 amino acids. The CDR3 sequence: CASLANSGTGIYEQYF. CDR3 in DNA: TGTGCCAGCCTCGCAAACTCCGGGACAGGGATCTACGAGCAGTACTTC.

This sequence joins TRBV29-1 and TRBJ2-3, with TRBD2 matching over 12 bases. J was trimmed by 6 bases and V by 7 bases; bases with no gene match: 8. The CDR3 totals 14 residues. Germline CDR1 SQVTM, CDR2 ANQGSEA. The CDR3 spells CSGDASGGADTQYF. CDR3 nucleotide sequence: TGCAGCGGGGATGCTAGCGGGGGGGCGGATACGCAGTATTTT.

The chain employs TRBV2 and TRBJ1-4; D is unresolved. Per the germline V gene, CDR1 is SNHLY and CDR2 is FYNNEI. The CDR3 extends over 15 amino acids. The germline V and J ends were trimmed by 7 bases and 3 bases, with 15 bases remaining between them. The CDR3 DNA sequence: TGTGCCAGCACCGACCCCCGGGCCTCTAATGAAAAACTGTTTTTT. It codes for CASTDPRASNEKLFF.

The genes are TRBV9 and TRBJ2-5, with 14 bases identical to TRBD2. Losses at the gene ends were 3 bases for V and 5 bases for J; bases not matched to a gene: 9. The length of the CDR3 is 17 residues. Germline V CDR1 and CDR2: SGDLS, YYNGEE. CDR3 loop: CASSDGTSGGREETQYF. The CDR3 coding sequence is TGTGCCAGCAGCGATGGGACTAGCGGGGGCCGGGAGGAGACCCAGTACTTC.

The chain recombines TRBV28 with TRBJ1-4; perhaps TRBD1 as D (5 bases). The CDR3 extends over 14 amino acids. The ends were cut back, 3 bases at V and 8 bases at J, with 13 bases in the middle. Germline values: CDR1 MDHEN, CDR2 SYDVKM. This CDR3 is CASSFEPRGEKLFF. As DNA, the CDR3 is TGTGCCAGCAGTTTTGAACCTAGGGGCGAAAAACTGTTTTTT.

This clone was seen only once. The chain employs TRBV5-4 and TRBJ2-5, with 7 bases identical to TRBD1. CDR3 length: 15 residues. With V trimmed by 2 bases and J by 11 bases, 15 bases remained unmatched. The V gene's germline CDR1 is SGHNT and CDR2 YYREEE (reference sequence). The CDR3 coding sequence is TGTGCCAGCAGCTTAAGGGGGCAACCCCCCGAGGAGCAGTACTTC. Protein: CASSLRGQPPEEQYF.

The chain joins TRBV11-1 to TRBJ2-5; 12 positions match TRBD2. The CDR3 has 15 residues. Trimming cost V 5 bases and J 3 bases; bases outside gene matches: 4. From germline, CDR1 is SGHAT and CDR2 FQDESV (reference sequence). The chain's CDR3 is CASSQRTSGEETQYF. For the CDR3, the DNA is TGTGCCAGCAGCCAGCGGACTAGCGGGGAAGAGACCCAGTACTTC.

This chain connects TRBV29-1 to TRBJ2-7; D might be TRBD1 or TRBD2, each matching 7 bases. V lost 7 bases and J 6 bases, leaving 19 bases between the germline ends. This CDR3 spans 13 amino acids. CDR1 SQVTM and CDR2 ANQGSEA come from the germline V gene. In DNA form, the CDR3 reads TGCAGCGCTAACAGGGGAGGGGCGGGCGAGCAGTACTTC. Its protein product is CSANRGGAGEQYF.

The chain links TRBV6-1 to TRBJ2-2, with 7 positions matching TRBD2. V shed 2 bases, J shed 0 bases, and the junction held 9 bases outside the gene matches. Germline V gene lookup returns CDR1 MNHNS and CDR2 SASEGT. The CDR3 length is 18 residues. The CDR3, as DNA: TGTGCCAGCAGTGAATCATCAGGGCTAGCGGCGAACACCGGGGAGCTGTTTTTT. It codes for CASSESSGLAANTGELFF.

V usage is TRBV9 and J usage is TRBJ2-1; 10 nucleotides match TRBD2. Germline V CDR1 and CDR2: SGDLS, YYNGEE. CDR3 length: 15 residues. The V and J ends lost 0 bases and 7 bases, in that order; junction bases with no gene match: 4. CDR3 nucleotides: TGTGCCAGCAGCGTAGGAGCGGGGGGGCAAAATGAGCAGTTCTTC. Protein product: CASSVGAGGQNEQFF.

The V and J genes are TRBV30 and TRBJ1-2; maybe TRBD1 (5 bases). CDR3 size: 14 residues. In germline, CDR1 is GTSNPN, CDR2 SVGIG (reference sequence). With 1 base removed from V and 0 bases from J, the gap between germline ends came to 9 bases. CDR3 in DNA: TGTGCCTGGAGTGGGACACATACTAACTATGGCTACACCTTC. Translation: CAWSGTHTNYGYTF. The variable domain in full, completed from reference TRBV30 and TRBJ1-2, reads SQTIHQWPATLVQPVGSPLSLECTVEGTSNPNLYWYRQAAGRGLQLLFYSVGIGQISSEVPQNLSASRPQDRQFILSSKKLLLSDSGFYLCAWSGTHTNYGYTFGSGTRLTVV.

The gene calls are TRBV28 and TRBJ2-7; no clear D. This CDR3 comprises 12 residues. Germline V CDR1 and CDR2: MDHEN, SYDVKM. V was trimmed by 8 bases and J by 1 base, leaving 9 bases between them. CDR3 residues: CASAAGSYEQYF. As DNA, the CDR3 is TGTGCCAGCGCGGCCGGATCCTACGAGCAGTACTTC.

The V gene is TRBV7-2, the J gene TRBJ1-1; D gene ambiguous. The CDR3 covers 14 residues. V was cut by 4 bases and J by 5 bases, with 14 bases left in between. CDR1 SGHTA and CDR2 FQGNSA come from the germline V gene. The CDR3 DNA reads as TGTGCCAGCAGCTCGACCGGGAGTTCGACTGAAGCTTTCTTT. Translated: CASSSTGSSTEAFF.

Note on this clone: Sequence at one end of the junction differs from germline and may be a read error. The rearrangement joins TRBV5-1 to TRBJ2-5, with D tentatively TRBD1 or TRBD2 (6 bases each). The length of the CDR3 is 13 residues. The germline V gene encodes CDR1 SGHRS and CDR2 YFSETQ. The CDR3 DNA reads as TGCGCCAGCAGATTGGAGGGGGAAGAGACCCAGTACTTC. Translated: CASRLEGEETQYF.

Details on this clone: A junction end diverges from the germline sequence, so it may reflect a read error. The chain combines TRBV6-6 with TRBJ1-5, with a weak D call TRBD1 (6 bases). CDR1 is MNHNY and CDR2 is SVGAGI in the germline V gene (reference sequence). The CDR3 contains 14 residues. This chain's CDR3 is CAGSQGTSNQPQHF. In DNA form, the CDR3 reads TGTGCCGGCAGCCAGGGGACGAGCAATCAGCCCCAGCATTTT.

V usage is TRBV7-2 and J usage is TRBJ1-4; D unclear. Trimming took off 0 bases at V and 4 bases at J, with 3 bases between the two ends. Germline lookup yields CDR1 SGHTA and CDR2 FQGNSA. The CDR3 totals 13 residues. CDR3 protein: CASSLANNEKLFF. CDR3 nucleotides: TGTGCCAGCAGCTTAGCAAATAATGAAAAACTGTTTTTT. The full variable domain, its missing parts supplied by reference TRBV7-2 and TRBJ1-4, is GAGVSQSPSNKVTEKGKDVELRCDPISGHTALYWYRQSLGQGLEFLIYFQGNSAPDKSGLPSDRFSAERTGGSVSTLTIQRTQQEDSAVYLCASSLANNEKLFFGSGTQLSVL.

This clone was counted ten times or more. The chain links TRBV9 to TRBJ2-5, with TRBD2 identical over 9 bases. The CDR3 is made up of 17 amino acids. Germline loops: CDR1 SGDLS, CDR2 YYNGEE. Germline trimming cut 0 bases from V and 2 bases from J; bases unmatched to any gene: 8. DNA for the CDR3: TGTGCCAGCAGCGTAGGGGTAGCGGGGGCCCTACAAGAGACCCAGTACTTC. Amino acids: CASSVGVAGALQETQYF.

This clone has only one observation. The chain recombines TRBV6-6 with TRBJ1-6; D is possibly TRBD1 (5 bases). The V end lost 5 bases, the J end lost 9 bases, and 11 bases lay between the germline ends. This CDR3 comprises 13 residues. Germline loops: CDR1 MNHNY, CDR2 SVGAGI (reference sequence). CDR3 sequence: CASSPGRGSPLHF. The CDR3 nucleotides read TGTGCCAGCAGTCCGGGACGGGGTTCACCCCTCCACTTT.

The V gene is TRBV2, the J gene TRBJ1-3; D not certain. V lost 6 bases to trimming and J lost 0 bases, with 9 bases between them. The CDR3 sequence is 14 residues long. Germline V CDR1 and CDR2: SNHLY, FYNNEI. DNA for the CDR3: TGTGCCAGCAGCGTTAAATTCTCTGGAAACACCATATATTTT. Protein sequence: CASSVKFSGNTIYF.

The CDR3 nucleotides read TGTGCCAGCAGTTCCCCAGGGGTTAGAACTGAAGCTTTCTTT. Its protein is CASSSPGVRTEAFF. This chain links TRBV6-5 with TRBJ1-1, with a tentative D call TRBD1 (6 bases). Per germline, CDR1 MNHEY and CDR2 SVGAGI. V was clipped by 4 bases and J by 5 bases, with 14 bases between them. The CDR3 is 14 residues long.

The chain employs TRBV7-4 and TRBJ2-7; D ambiguous. Per germline, CDR1 SGHVT and CDR2 SQSDAQ. This CDR3 spans 14 amino acids. Trimming removed 5 bases from V and 1 base from J, with 12 bases in between. CDR3 nucleotide sequence: TGTGCCAGCAGCACTTCAGGCTATTCCTACGAGCAGTACTTC. Amino acids: CASSTSGYSYEQYF.

This chain links TRBV2 with TRBJ2-2, with 10 bases aligning to TRBD1. Germline loops: CDR1 SNHLY, CDR2 FYNNEI. The CDR3 length is 16 residues. V trimming: 1 base; J trimming: 2 bases; junction bases outside the gene matches: 1. The CDR3 nucleotides read TGTGCCAGCAGTGAAGGGACAGGGGGAAACACCGGGGAGCTGTTTTTT. Its translation is CASSEGTGGNTGELFF.

This CDR3 is CASSLEMNTEAFF. The DNA for the CDR3 is TGTGCCAGCAGCTTAGAAATGAACACTGAAGCTTTCTTT. The gene calls are TRBV7-9 and TRBJ1-1; D ambiguous. In germline, CDR1 is SEHNR, CDR2 FQNEAQ (reference sequence). CDR3 length: 13 residues. V lost 1 base and J lost 0, with 3 bases in between.

The genes are TRBV2 and TRBJ2-1, with 7 bases fitting TRBD2. The V and J ends lost 8 bases and 0 bases, in that order; junction bases with no gene match: 7. The CDR3 totals 15 residues. Germline CDR1 SNHLY, CDR2 FYNNEI. CDR3 region: CASVLAAFSYNEQFF. The CDR3 nucleotides read TGTGCCAGCGTCCTAGCGGCGTTCTCCTACAATGAGCAGTTCTTC.

The rearrangement links TRBV7-2 to TRBJ2-2, with D perhaps TRBD1 or TRBD2 (5 bases each). CDR1 SGHTA and CDR2 FQGNSA come from the germline V gene. V was clipped by 1 base and J by 6 bases, with 9 bases between them. There are 14 residues in the CDR3. The CDR3 DNA is TGTGCCAGCAGCTTAGGAGGGGTGGCCGGGGAGCTGTTTTTT. It specifies CASSLGGVAGELFF. The complete variable domain, with remaining parts taken from reference TRBV7-2 and TRBJ2-2, reads GAGVSQSPSNKVTEKGKDVELRCDPISGHTALYWYRQSLGQGLEFLIYFQGNSAPDKSGLPSDRFSAERTGGSVSTLTIQRTQQEDSAVYLCASSLGGVAGELFFGEGSRLTVL.

This clone was observed once. V gene TRBV5-4 combines with J gene TRBJ2-3; unclear D gene. CDR3 size: 12 residues. The V end lost 1 base, the J end lost 6 bases, and 6 bases lay between the germline ends. Per the germline V gene, CDR1 is SGHNT and CDR2 is YYREEE (reference sequence). This CDR3 reads CASSLFQDTQYF. CDR3 coding DNA: TGTGCCAGCAGCTTGTTTCAGGATACGCAGTATTTT. Full variable domain (remainder filled in from reference TRBV5-4 and TRBJ2-3): ETGVTQSPTHLIKTRGQQVTLRCSSQSGHNTVSWYQQALGQGPQFIFQYYREEENGRGNFPPRFSGLQFPNYSSELNVNALELDDSALYLCASSLFQDTQYFGPGTRLTVL.

The rearrangement joins TRBV1 to TRBJ2-5; TRBD2, the table's D call, was not compared with the DNA. TRBV1 is designated a pseudogene. CDR3 length: 15 residues. The CDR3 spells CTSSHKMVSTETQYF. As DNA, the CDR3 is TGCACCAGCAGCCACAAGATGGTGAGTACGGAGACCCAGTACTTC.

This clone was counted between two and nine times. The chain recombines TRBV9 with TRBJ1-1; D is undetermined. CDR1 and CDR2 from the germline V gene are SGDLS and YYNGEE. Trimming left V 4 bases short and J 5 bases short, with 15 bases between. The CDR3 consists of 14 residues. The CDR3 reads CASSSHTAGTEAFF. Written as DNA, the CDR3 is TGTGCCAGCAGCTCCCATACGGCGGGAACTGAAGCTTTCTTT.

The CDR3 spells CASTLHQGEARDYGYTF. In DNA form, the CDR3 reads TGTGCCAGTACATTGCACCAGGGGGAAGCAAGGGACTATGGCTACACCTTC. The V call is TRBV19, the J call TRBJ1-2; TRBD1 matches at 7 bases. With V trimmed by 7 bases and J by 3 bases, 17 bases remained unmatched. This CDR3 region has 17 residues. Germline V gives CDR1 LNHDA, CDR2 SQIVND (reference sequence).